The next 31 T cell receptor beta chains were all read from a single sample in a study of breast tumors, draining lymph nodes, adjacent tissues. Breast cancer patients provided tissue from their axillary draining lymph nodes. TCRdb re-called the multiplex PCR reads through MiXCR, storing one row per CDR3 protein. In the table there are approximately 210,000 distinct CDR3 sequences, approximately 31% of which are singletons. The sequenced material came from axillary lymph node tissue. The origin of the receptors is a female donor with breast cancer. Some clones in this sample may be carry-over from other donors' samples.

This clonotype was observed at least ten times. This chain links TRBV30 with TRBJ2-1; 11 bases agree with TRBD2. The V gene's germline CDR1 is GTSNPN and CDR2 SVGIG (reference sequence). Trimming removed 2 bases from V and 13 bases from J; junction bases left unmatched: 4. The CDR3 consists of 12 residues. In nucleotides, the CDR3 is TGTGCCTGGAGTTTGGGACTAGCGGCCCAGTTCTTC. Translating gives CAWSLGLAAQFF.

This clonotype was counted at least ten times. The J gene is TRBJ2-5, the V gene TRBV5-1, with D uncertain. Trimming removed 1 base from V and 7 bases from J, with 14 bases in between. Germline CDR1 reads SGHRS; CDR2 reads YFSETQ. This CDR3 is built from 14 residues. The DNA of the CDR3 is TGCGCCAGCAGCTTGTCCAACAACCTGGGGACCCAGTACTTC. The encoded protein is CASSLSNNLGTQYF.

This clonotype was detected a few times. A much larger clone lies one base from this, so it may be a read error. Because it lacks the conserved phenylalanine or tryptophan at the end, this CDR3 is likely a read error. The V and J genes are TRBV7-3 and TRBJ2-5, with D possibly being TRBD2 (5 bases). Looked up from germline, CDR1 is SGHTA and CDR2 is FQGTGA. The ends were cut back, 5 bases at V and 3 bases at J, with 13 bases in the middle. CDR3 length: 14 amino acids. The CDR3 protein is CASSPAAGKETQYL. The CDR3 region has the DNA TGTGCCAGCAGCCCCGCGGCGGGTAAAGAGACCCAGTACCTC.

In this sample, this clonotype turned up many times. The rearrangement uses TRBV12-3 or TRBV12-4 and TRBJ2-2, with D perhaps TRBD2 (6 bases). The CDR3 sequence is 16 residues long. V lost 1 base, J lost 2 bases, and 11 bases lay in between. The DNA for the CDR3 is TGTGCCAGCAGTTTAGGGGGACTCACTAACACCGGGGAGCTGTTTTTT. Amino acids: CASSLGGLTNTGELFF.

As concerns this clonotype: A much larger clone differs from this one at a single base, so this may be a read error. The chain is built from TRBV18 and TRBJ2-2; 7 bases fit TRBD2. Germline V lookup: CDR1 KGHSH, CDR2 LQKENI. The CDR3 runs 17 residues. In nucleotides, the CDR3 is TGTGCCAGCTCACCGTTCGGCGGGAGAGGTTTCGGCGGGGAGCTGTCTTTT. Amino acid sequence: CASSPFGGRGFGGELSF.

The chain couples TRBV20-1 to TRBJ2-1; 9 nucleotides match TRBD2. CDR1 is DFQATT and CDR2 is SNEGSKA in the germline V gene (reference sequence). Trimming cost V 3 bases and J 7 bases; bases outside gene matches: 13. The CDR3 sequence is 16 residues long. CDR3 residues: CSASGGPSGRSNEQFF. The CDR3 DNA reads TGCAGTGCTAGTGGGGGCCCCAGCGGGAGGTCGAATGAGCAGTTCTTC.

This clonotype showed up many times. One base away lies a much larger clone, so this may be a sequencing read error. In DNA, the CDR3 is TGTGCCAGCAGTCCGAGACACTTCCAACCCCTCCACTTT. Its translation is CASSPRHFQPLHF. The chain joins TRBV6-5 to TRBJ1-6, with D unclear. Germline V gene sequence: CDR1 MNHEY, CDR2 SVGAGI. V was shortened by 5 bases and J by 12 bases, with 14 bases between the two germline ends. The CDR3 length is 13 residues.

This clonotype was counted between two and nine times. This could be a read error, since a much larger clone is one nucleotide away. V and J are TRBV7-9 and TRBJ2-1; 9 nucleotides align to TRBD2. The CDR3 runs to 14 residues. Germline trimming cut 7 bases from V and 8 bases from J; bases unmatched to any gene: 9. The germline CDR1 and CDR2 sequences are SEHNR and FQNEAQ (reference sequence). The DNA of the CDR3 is TGTGCCAGCAACCAAATAGCGGGAGTCTATGAGCAGTTCTTC. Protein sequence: CASNQIAGVYEQFF.

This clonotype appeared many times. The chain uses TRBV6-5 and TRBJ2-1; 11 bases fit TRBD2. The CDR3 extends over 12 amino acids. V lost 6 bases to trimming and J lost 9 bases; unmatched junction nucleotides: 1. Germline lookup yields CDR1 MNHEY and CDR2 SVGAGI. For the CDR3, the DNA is TGTGCCAGCAGCACTAGCGGGAGTGAGCAGTTCTTC. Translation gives CASSTSGSEQFF.

CDR3 region: CASSQARVGSPLHF. CDR3 nucleotide sequence: TGTGCCAGCAGCCAAGCCAGGGTCGGTTCACCCCTCCACTTT. The chain links TRBV14 to TRBJ1-6; D is perhaps TRBD1 (5 bases). The CDR3 covers 14 residues. The germline V gene has CDR1 SGHDN and CDR2 FVKESK. V was trimmed by 1 base and J by 9 bases, leaving 10 bases between them.

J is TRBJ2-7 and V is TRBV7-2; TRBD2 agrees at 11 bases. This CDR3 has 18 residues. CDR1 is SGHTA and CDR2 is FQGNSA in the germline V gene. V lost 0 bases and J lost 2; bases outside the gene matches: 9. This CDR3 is CASSLAPPGLAAAYEQYF. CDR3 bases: TGTGCCAGCAGCTTAGCCCCACCGGGACTAGCGGCTGCCTACGAGCAGTACTTC.

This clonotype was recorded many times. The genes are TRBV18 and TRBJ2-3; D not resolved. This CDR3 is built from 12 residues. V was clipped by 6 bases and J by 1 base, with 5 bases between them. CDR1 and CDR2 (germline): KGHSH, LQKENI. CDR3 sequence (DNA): TGTGCCAGCTCTCTCCGCACAGATACGCAGTATTTT. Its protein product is CASSLRTDTQYF. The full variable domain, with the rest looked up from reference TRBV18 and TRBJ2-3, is NAGVMQNPRHLVRRRGQEARLRCSPMKGHSHVYWYRQLPEEGLKFMVYLQKENIIDESGMPKERFSAEFPKEGPSILRIQQVVRGDSAAYFCASSLRTDTQYFGPGTRLTVL.

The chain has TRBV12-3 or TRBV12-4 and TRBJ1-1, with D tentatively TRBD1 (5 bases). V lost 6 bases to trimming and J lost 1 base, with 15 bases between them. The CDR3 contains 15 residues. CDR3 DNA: TGTGCCAGCAGCTTGGCCGGGACGGGGAACACTGAAGCTTTCTTT. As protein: CASSLAGTGNTEAFF.

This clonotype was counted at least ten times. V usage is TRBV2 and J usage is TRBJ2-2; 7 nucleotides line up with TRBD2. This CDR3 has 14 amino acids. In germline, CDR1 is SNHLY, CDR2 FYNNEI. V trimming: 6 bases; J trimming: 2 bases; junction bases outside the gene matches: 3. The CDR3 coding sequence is TGTGCCAGCAGGCCGACTAGCAACACCGGGGAGCTGTTTTTT. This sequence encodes CASRPTSNTGELFF.

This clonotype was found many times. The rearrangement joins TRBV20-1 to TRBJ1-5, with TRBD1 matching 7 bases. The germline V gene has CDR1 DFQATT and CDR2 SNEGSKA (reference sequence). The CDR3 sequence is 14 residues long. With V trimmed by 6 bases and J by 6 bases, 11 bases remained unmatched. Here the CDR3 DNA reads TGCAGTGCCCCGACAGGGCCCACCACTCAGCCCCAGCATTTT. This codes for CSAPTGPTTQPQHF.

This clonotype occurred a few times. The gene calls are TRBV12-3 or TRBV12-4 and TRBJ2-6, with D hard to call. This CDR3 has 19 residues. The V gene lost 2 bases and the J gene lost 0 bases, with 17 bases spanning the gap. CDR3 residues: CASSLNVGFSSSGANVLTF. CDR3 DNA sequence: TGTGCCAGCAGTTTAAATGTGGGGTTCTCGAGCTCTGGGGCCAACGTCCTGACTTTC.

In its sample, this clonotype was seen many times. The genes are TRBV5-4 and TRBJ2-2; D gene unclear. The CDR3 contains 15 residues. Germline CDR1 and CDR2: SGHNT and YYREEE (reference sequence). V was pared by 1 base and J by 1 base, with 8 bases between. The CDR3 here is CASSLRTGNTGELFF. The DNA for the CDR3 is TGTGCCAGCAGCTTGCGCACGGGGAACACCGGGGAGCTGTTTTTT.

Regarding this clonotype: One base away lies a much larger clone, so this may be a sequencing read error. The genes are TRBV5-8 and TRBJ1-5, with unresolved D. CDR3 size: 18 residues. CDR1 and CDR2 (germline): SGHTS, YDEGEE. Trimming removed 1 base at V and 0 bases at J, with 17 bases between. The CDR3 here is CASSLRASERISNQPQHF. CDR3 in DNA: TGTGCCAGCAGCTTGCGCGCGTCGGAGCGGATTAGCAATCAGCCCCAGCATTTT.

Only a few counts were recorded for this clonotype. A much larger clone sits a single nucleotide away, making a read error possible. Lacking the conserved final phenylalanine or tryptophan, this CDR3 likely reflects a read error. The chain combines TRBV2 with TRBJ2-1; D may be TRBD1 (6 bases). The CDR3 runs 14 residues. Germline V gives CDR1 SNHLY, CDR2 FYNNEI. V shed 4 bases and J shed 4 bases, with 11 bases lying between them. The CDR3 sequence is CASSGEGGYNEQFL. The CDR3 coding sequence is TGTGCCAGCAGTGGTGAAGGGGGATACAATGAGCAGTTCCTC.

In DNA, the CDR3 is TGTGCTAGAGATGGGGGTTCTAGCCGAGAGACCCAGTACTTC. Protein: CARDGGSSRETQYF. The chain couples TRBV2 to TRBJ2-5; D possibly uses TRBD1 or TRBD2 (5 bases each). The CDR3 contains 14 residues. Germline V lookup: CDR1 SNHLY, CDR2 FYNNEI.

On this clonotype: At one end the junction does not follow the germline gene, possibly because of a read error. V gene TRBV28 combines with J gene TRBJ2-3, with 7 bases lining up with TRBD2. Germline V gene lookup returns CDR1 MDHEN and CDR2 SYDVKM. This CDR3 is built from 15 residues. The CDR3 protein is CASSSAGVLTDTQCF. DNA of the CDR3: TGTGCCAGCAGTTCCGCGGGGGTGCTCACAGATACGCAGTGTTTT.

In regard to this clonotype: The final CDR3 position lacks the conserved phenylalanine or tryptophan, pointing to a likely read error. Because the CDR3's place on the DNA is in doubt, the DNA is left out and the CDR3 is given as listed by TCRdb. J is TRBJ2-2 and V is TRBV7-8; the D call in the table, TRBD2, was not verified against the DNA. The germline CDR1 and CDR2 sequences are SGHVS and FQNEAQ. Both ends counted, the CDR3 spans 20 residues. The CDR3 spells CASRENSGGLAGHNTGELDL.

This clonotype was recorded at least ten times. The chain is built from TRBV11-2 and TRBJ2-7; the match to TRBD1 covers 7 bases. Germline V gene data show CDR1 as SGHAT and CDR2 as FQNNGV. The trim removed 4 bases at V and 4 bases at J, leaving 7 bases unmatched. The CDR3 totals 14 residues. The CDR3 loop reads CASSSPGQEYEQYF. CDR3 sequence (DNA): TGTGCCAGCAGCTCCCCCGGACAGGAGTACGAGCAGTACTTC.

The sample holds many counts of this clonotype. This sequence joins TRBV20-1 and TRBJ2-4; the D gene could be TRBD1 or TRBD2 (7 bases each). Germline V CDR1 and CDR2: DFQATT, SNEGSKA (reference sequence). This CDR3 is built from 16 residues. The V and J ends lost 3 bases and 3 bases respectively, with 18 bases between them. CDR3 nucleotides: TGCAGTGCTAGTCGAGCGGGACAGAGATTCAAAAACATTCAGTACTTC. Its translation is CSASRAGQRFKNIQYF.

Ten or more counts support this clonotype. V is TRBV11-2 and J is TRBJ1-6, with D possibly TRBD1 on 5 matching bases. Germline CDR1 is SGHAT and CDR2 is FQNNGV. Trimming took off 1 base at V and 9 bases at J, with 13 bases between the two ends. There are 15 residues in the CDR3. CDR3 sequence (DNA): TGTGCCAGCAGCTTAGTCGCAGGGACCCGTTCACCCCTCCACTTT. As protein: CASSLVAGTRSPLHF.

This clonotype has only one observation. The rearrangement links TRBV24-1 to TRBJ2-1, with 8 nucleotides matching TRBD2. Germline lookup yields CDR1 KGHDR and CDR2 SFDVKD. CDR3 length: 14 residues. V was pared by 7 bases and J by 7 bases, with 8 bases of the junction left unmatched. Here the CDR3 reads CATSAPGGLNEQFF. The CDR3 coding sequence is TGTGCCACCAGCGCCCCGGGGGGGCTTAATGAGCAGTTCTTC.

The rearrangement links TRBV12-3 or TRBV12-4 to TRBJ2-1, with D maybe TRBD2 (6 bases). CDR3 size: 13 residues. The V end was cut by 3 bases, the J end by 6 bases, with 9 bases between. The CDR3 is CASSFTGSNEQFF. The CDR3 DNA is TGTGCCAGCAGTTTCACCGGGAGCAATGAGCAGTTCTTC.

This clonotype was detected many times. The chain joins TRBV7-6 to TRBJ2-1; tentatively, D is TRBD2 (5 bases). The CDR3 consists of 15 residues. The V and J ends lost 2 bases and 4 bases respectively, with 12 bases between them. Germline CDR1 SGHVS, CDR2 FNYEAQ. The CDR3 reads CASSLSTGRYNEQFF. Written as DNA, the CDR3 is TGTGCCAGCAGCTTATCTACGGGGAGATACAATGAGCAGTTCTTC. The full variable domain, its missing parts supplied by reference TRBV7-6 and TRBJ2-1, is GAGVSQSPRYKVTKRGQDVALRCDPISGHVSLYWYRQALGQGPEFLTYFNYEAQQDKSGLPNDRFSAERPEGSISTLTIQRTEQRDSAMYRCASSLSTGRYNEQFFGPGTRLTVL.

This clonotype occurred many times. In DNA form, the CDR3 reads TGTGCTAGTGGCCGGAGGGTGGACGAGCAGTACTTC. Translated, it gives CASGRRVDEQYF. The chain carries TRBV12-5 and TRBJ2-7; a possible D gene is TRBD2 (6 bases). Per the germline V gene, CDR1 is LGHNT and CDR2 is FRNRAP. The CDR3 sequence is 12 residues long. The germline V and J ends were trimmed by 6 bases and 5 bases, with 11 bases remaining between them.

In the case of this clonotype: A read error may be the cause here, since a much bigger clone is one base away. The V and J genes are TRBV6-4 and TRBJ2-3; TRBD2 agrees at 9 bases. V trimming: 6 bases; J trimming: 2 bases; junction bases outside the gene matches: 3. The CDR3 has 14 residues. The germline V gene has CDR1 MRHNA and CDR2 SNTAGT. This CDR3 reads CASRPSGNTDTQYF. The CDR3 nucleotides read TGTGCCAGCAGGCCTAGCGGGAACACAGATACGCAGTATTTT.

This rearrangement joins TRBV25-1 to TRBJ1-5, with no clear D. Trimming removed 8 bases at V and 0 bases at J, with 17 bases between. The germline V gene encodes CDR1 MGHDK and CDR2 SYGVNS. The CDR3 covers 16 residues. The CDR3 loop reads CASPKGGSVSNQPQHF. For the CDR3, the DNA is TGTGCCAGCCCTAAAGGTGGTTCGGTTAGCAATCAGCCCCAGCATTTT.